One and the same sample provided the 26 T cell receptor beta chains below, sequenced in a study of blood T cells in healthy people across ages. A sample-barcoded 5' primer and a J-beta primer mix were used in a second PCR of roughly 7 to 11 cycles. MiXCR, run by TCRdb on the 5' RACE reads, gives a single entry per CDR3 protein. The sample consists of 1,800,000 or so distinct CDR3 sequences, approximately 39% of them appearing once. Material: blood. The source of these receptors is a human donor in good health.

The CDR3 loop is CSANRDSDSPLHF. The CDR3 region has the DNA TGCAGTGCTAATCGGGACAGTGATTCACCCCTCCACTTT. The V and J genes are TRBV20-1 and TRBJ1-6; 7 bases match TRBD1. Per the germline V gene, CDR1 is DFQATT and CDR2 is SNEGSKA (reference sequence). This CDR3 has 13 amino acids. The ends lost 4 bases at V and 8 bases at J; junction bases unmatched: 5.

The CDR3 region has the DNA TGTGCCAGCAGCCTATACAGCGGGGTCCCTTCCAATGAGCAGTTCTTC. Residues: CASSLYSGVPSNEQFF. The chain uses TRBV14 and TRBJ2-1; 7 nucleotides match TRBD2. This CDR3 has 16 residues. Germline assignment: CDR1 SGHDN and CDR2 FVKESK. V gave up 4 bases and J gave up 6 bases; unmatched junction bases: 12.

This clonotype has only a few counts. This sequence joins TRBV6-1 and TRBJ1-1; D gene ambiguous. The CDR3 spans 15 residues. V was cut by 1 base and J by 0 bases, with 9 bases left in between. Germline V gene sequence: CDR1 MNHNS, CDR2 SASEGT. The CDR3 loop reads CASSEGTPMNTEAFF. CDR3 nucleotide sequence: TGTGCCAGCAGTGAAGGTACTCCTATGAACACTGAAGCTTTCTTT.

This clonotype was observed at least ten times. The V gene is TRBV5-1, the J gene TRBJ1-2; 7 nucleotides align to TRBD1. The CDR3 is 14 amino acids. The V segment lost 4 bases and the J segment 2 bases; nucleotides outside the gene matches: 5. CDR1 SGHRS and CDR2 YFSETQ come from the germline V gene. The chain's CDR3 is CASSGGGGNYGYTF. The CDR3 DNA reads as TGCGCCAGCAGCGGAGGGGGCGGAAACTATGGCTACACCTTC.

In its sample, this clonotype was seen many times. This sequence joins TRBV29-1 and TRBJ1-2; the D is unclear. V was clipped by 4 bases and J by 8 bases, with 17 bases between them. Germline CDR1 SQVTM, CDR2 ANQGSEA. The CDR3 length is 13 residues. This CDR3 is CSVVEGSGRGYTF. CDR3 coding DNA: TGCAGCGTTGTAGAAGGGAGCGGGCGGGGCTACACCTTC.

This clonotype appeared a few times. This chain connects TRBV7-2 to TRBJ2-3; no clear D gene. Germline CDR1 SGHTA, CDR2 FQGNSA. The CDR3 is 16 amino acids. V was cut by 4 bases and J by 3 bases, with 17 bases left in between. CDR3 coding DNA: TGTGCCAGCAGCTCCGACCATTCATTAGGAACAGATACGCAGTATTTT. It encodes CASSSDHSLGTDTQYF.

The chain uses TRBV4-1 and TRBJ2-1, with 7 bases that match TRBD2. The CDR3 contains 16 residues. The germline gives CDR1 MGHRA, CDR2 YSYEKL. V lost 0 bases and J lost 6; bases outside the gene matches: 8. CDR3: CASSQDEASGRNEQFF. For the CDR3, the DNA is TGCGCCAGCAGCCAAGATGAGGCTAGCGGTCGCAATGAGCAGTTCTTC.

This chain's CDR3 is CASSTEQGTYYEQYF. CDR3 in DNA: TGTGCCAGCAGCACGGAACAGGGGACATACTACGAGCAGTACTTC. The chain recombines TRBV11-2 with TRBJ2-7; 7 nucleotides match TRBD1. CDR1 is SGHAT and CDR2 is FQNNGV in the germline V gene. This CDR3 comprises 15 residues. With V trimmed by 5 bases and J by 3 bases, 10 bases remained unmatched.

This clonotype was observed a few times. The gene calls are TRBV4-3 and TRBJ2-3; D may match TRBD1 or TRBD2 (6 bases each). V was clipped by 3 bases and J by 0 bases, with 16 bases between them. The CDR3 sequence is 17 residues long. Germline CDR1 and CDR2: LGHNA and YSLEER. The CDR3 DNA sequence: TGCGCCAGCAGCCATATAAATATGGGGGGCAGCACAGATACGCAGTATTTT. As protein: CASSHINMGGSTDTQYF.

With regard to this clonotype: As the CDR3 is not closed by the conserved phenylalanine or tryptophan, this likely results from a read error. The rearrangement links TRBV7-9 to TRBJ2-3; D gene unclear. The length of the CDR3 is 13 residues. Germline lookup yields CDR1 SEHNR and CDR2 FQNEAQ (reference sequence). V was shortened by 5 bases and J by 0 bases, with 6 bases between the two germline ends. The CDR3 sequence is CASSPSSTDTQYL. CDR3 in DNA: TGTGCCAGCAGCCCATCTAGCACAGATACGCAGTATTTG.

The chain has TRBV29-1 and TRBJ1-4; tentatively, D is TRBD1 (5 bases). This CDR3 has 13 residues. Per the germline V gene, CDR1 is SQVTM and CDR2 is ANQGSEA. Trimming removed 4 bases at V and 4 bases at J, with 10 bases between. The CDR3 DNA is TGCAGCGTTGGGGACCAGGGTAATGAAAAACTGTTTTTT. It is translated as CSVGDQGNEKLFF.

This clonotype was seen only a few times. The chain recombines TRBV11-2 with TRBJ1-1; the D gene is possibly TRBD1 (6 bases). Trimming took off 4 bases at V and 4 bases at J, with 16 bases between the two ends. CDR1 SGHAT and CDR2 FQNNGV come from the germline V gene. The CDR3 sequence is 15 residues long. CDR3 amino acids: CASSSGQIEGTEAFF. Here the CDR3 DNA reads TGTGCCAGCAGCTCTGGACAGATCGAGGGCACTGAAGCTTTCTTT. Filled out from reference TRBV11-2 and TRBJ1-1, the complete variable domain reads EAGVAQSPRYKIIEKRQSVAFWCNPISGHATLYWYQQILGQGPKLLIQFQNNGVVDDSQLPKDRFSAERLKGVDSTLKIQPAKLEDSAVYLCASSSGQIEGTEAFFGQGTRLTVV.

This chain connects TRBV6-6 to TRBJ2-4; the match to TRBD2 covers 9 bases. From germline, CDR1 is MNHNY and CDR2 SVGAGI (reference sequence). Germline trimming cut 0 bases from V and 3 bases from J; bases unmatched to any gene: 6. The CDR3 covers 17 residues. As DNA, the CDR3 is TGTGCCAGCAGTTACTCTTTTAGCGGGGGCCTCAAAAACATTCAGTACTTC. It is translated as CASSYSFSGGLKNIQYF.

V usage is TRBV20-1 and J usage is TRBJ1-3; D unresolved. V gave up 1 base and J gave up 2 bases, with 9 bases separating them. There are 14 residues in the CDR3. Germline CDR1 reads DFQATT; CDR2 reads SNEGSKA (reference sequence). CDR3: CSARGPLAGNTIYF. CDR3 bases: TGCAGTGCTAGAGGACCCCTCGCTGGAAACACCATATATTTT.

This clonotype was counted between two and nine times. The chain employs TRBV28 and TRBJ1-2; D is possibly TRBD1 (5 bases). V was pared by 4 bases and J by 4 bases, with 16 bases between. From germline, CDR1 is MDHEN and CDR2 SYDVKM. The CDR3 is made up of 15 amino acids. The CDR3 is CASSSPHAGPYGYTF. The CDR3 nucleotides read TGTGCCAGCAGTTCCCCTCACGCGGGACCCTATGGCTACACCTTC.

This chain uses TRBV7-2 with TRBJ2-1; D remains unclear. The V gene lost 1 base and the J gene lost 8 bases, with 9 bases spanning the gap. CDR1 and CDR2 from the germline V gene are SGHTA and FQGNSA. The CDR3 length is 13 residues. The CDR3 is CASSLVSGHEQFF. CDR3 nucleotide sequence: TGTGCCAGCAGCTTAGTTTCGGGCCATGAGCAGTTCTTC.

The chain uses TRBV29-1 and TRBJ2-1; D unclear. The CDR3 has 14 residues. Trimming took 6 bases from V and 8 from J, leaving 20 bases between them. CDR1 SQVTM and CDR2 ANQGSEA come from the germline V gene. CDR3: CSVLRRQPAYEQFF. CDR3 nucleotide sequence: TGCAGCGTCCTTAGGCGCCAACCTGCATATGAGCAGTTCTTC.

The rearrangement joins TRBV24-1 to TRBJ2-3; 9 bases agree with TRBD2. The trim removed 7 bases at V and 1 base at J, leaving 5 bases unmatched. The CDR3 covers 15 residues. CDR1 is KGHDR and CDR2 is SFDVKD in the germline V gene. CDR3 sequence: CATSEPSGGTDTQYF. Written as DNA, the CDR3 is TGTGCCACCAGCGAGCCTAGCGGGGGCACAGATACGCAGTATTTT.

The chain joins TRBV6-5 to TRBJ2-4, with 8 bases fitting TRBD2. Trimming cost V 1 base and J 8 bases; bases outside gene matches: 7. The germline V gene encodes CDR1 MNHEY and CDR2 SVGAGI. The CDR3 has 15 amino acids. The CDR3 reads CASSYFGTRGDIQYF. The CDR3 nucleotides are TGTGCCAGCAGTTACTTCGGGACTAGAGGTGACATTCAGTACTTC.

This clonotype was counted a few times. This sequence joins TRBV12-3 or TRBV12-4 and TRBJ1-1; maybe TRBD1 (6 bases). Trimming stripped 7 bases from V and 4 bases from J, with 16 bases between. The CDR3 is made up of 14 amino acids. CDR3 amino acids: CASTNWGGGTEAFF. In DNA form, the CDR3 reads TGTGCCAGCACCAATTGGGGGGGCGGCACTGAAGCTTTCTTT.

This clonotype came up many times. For the CDR3, the DNA is TGCAGCGTCATGCGGGGGACTGCCTACGAGCAGTACTTC. This gives the protein CSVMRGTAYEQYF. This chain connects TRBV29-1 to TRBJ2-7, with TRBD2 matching 7 bases. With V trimmed by 6 bases and J by 2 bases, 7 bases remained unmatched. This CDR3 has 13 amino acids. Germline assignment: CDR1 SQVTM and CDR2 ANQGSEA.

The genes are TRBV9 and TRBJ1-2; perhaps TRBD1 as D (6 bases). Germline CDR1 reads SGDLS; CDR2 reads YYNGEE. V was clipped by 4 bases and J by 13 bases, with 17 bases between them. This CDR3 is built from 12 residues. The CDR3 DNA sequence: TGTGCCAGCAGCACTCTGGGGGGGGCCATCACCTTC. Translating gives CASSTLGGAITF.

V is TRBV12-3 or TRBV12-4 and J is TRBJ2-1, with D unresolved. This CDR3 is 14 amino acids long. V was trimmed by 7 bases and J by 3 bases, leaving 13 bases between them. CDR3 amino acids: CASNPTTVYNEQFF. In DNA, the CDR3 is TGTGCCAGCAACCCAACTACAGTCTACAATGAGCAGTTCTTC.

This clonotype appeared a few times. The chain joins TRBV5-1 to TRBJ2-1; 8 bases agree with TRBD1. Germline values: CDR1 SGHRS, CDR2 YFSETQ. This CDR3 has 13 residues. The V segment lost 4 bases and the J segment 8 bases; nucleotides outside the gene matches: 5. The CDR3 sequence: CASSTHRGDEQFF. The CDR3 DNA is TGCGCCAGCAGCACTCACAGGGGGGATGAGCAGTTCTTC.

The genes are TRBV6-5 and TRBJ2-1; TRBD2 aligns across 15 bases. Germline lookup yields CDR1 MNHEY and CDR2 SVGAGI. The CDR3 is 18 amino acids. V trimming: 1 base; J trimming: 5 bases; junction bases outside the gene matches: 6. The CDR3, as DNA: TGTGCCAGCAGTTACTGGGGACTAGCGGGGGGCGAAAACAATGAGCAGTTCTTC. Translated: CASSYWGLAGGENNEQFF.

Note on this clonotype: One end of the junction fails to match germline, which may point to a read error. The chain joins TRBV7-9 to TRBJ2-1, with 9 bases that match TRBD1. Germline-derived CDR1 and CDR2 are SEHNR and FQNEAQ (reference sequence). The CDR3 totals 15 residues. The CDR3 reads CVSSHRTGGWYEQFF. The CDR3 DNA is TGTGTCAGCAGCCACCGAACAGGGGGCTGGTATGAGCAGTTCTTC.